Sequencing of this T cell receptor beta chain was carried out in a study of cytotoxic CD8 clonotypes in ibrutinib-treated CLL (dated by TCRdb to the early 2020s). Regarding the study in general: The cohort had 11 relapsed/refractory and about 15 treatment-naive patients; 17 were IGHV unmutated. Partial responses were observed in roughly 24 patients and complete responses in 2; after a median follow-up of 68 months, remission was maintained in approximately 14 patients and progression was observed in 12. Cryopreserved peripheral blood mononuclear cells were collected before treatment, at response, and at either disease progression or sustained remission. Samples at response were collected after a median of 12 months of treatment, with a range of roughly 6 to 40 months. All remission and progressive disease samples were collected while patients were still receiving ibrutinib. On average, each sample had about 250,000 productive templates and more than 85,000 productive rearrangements. Of the 86 people in the trial, 25 to 30 had longitudinal samples available.

On a MiSeq, deep resolution sequencing aimed for a depth between 1 in 1 million and 1 in 200,000 T cells, with each clonotype covered approximately 10x on average. The immunoSEQ hsTCRB Kit was used to generate TCR beta libraries. Per the source publication's procedure: Data were analyzed with ImmunoSEQ Data Assistant and ImmunoSEQ Analyzer, with V, D and J genes assigned per IMGT definitions. Clonality, with values ranging from 0 to 1, was calculated as one minus the normalized Shannon entropy of productive rearrangement frequencies. Only overrepresented clonotypes making up at least 0.05% of the repertoire of each patient were included in the public clonotype analysis. About a dozen age-matched healthy donor repertoires from immuneACCESS served as clonality controls. TCRdb stores this immuneACCESS table with in-frame sequences only. Part of the clones is absent; in the studies checked, under half of the shortfall reflects unresolved V genes, and no reason is known for the rest. The V and J calls and clone size are taken from that table; D and trimming were inferred from the DNA. The sample contains roughly 220,000 clones, 70% of them found a single time. The ten largest clones capture around 5.9% of the sample.

Study-wide findings and limitations: Baseline clonality was found to be higher than that of age-matched healthy donors and was strongly correlated with circulating CD8+ T-cell counts. Clonality increased at ibrutinib response, stayed stable in sustained remission, and fell back toward baseline at progression. Sampling times were not matched between patients in sustained remission and patients whose disease was progressing, and lymph node repertoires were not examined. Public clonotypes were rare and either contracted or stayed stable during treatment, and the rise in clonality at ibrutinib response reflected the expansion of private clonotypes.

The sample's time point label, decoded: 12 to 13 months on ibrutinib. About 2 micrograms of genomic DNA were extracted from cryopreserved PBMCs for TCR beta library preparation. Longitudinal blood samples from CLL patients receiving ibrutinib monotherapy were subjected to high-throughput TCR beta sequencing. Patients were enrolled in a phase 2 open-label single-center ibrutinib monotherapy trial. A word on this clone: What antigen it recognizes has not been identified. The input lacks base qualities; no much larger clone sits a single base away.

CDR1 and CDR2 were assigned from the germline V gene (reference sequence) as MNHEY and SMNVEV. The CDR3 contains 17 residues, cysteine and phenylalanine counted. Only CDR3 DNA is held: 51 bases, read in frame from base 1. For this chain, trimming is 3 bases at the V end and 8 bases at the J end, and the number of junction bases without a gene match is 13. Here the sequenced sample was PBMCs, taken after 12 months of ibrutinib treatment. The receptor's source is a human donor with chronic lymphocytic leukemia. The chain joins TRBV27 to TRBJ2-1, with 10 bases matching TRBD2. The CDR3 protein sequence reads: CASSFLAGGRGRDEQFF. The nucleotide sequence reads TGTGCCAGCAGTTTTTTAGCGGGGGGACGTGGTAGAGATGAGCAGTTCTTC.